The 18 T cell receptor beta chains below all came from one sample that was sequenced in a study of cytomegalovirus exposure and HLA in healthy donors. The PCR had 60 Vbeta and 13 Jbeta primers. Generated by immunoSEQ multiplex PCR, the TCRdb table keeps only in-frame clones and is missing some. The repertoire includes hundreds of thousands of clones, about 75% of them detected once, and around 1.9% sits in the top ten. Input material: PBMCs. The receptors here all came from a male donor in good health and CMV-seronegative.

V is TRBV19 and J is TRBJ2-2, with TRBD1 as a possible D gene (6 bases). The V end lost 3 bases, the J end lost 1 base, and 9 bases lay between the germline ends. This CDR3 has 15 residues. CDR1 is LNHDA and CDR2 is SQIVND in the germline V gene (reference sequence). In DNA form, the CDR3 reads TGTGCCAGTAGTATTTTCAGGGGGAACACCGGGGAGCTGTTTTTT. This encodes CASSIFRGNTGELFF. The full variable domain, completed using reference TRBV19 and TRBJ2-2, is DGGITQSPKYLFRKEGQNVTLSCEQNLNHDAMYWYRQDPGQGLRLIYYSQIVNDFQKGDIAEGYSVSREKKESFPLTVTSAQKNPTAFYLCASSIFRGNTGELFFGEGSRLTVL.

This clone was seen a few times. CDR3 loop: CASSEGQGALQPQHF. The CDR3 bases are TGTGCCAGCAGTGAGGGACAGGGGGCCTTGCAGCCCCAGCATTTT. This rearrangement joins TRBV2 to TRBJ1-5, with 12 bases matching TRBD1. Germline-derived CDR1 and CDR2 are SNHLY and FYNNEI. V lost 3 bases and J lost 7; bases outside the gene matches: 4. This CDR3 has 15 residues.

The chain recombines TRBV10-3 with TRBJ2-1; possibly TRBD2 for D (7 bases). The CDR3 has 16 residues. Deletions cut 8 bases from V and 9 bases from J, with 26 bases between. CDR1 and CDR2 (germline): ENHRY, SYGVKD. CDR3 DNA: TGTGCCATCGGAGTCGGAGGGGGGGGGCCAGGTCCTGAGCAGTTCTTC. Its translation: CAIGVGGGGPGPEQFF.

This clone was observed a few times. The chain has TRBV27 and TRBJ1-1; D uncertain. CDR1 MNHEY and CDR2 SMNVEV come from the germline V gene (reference sequence). CDR3 length: 13 amino acids. The ends were cut back, 5 bases at V and 5 bases at J, with 12 bases in the middle. CDR3 nucleotides: TGTGCCAGCAGTCCCCACTTACTAACTGAAGCTTTCTTT. It encodes CASSPHLLTEAFF.

The chain combines TRBV10-3 with TRBJ2-5; maybe TRBD1 (5 bases). This CDR3 contains 13 residues. CDR1 and CDR2 from the germline V gene are ENHRY and SYGVKD. Trimming took off 5 bases at V and 1 base at J, with 8 bases between the two ends. The CDR3 nucleotides read TGTGCCATCAGTTCCGACAGCCAAGAGACCCAGTACTTC. Translation: CAISSDSQETQYF.

V and J are TRBV7-9 and TRBJ2-3; 8 bases fit TRBD1. The CDR3 length is 15 residues. J was trimmed by 3 bases and V by 5 bases; bases with no gene match: 7. Germline CDR1 SEHNR, CDR2 FQNEAQ (reference sequence). CDR3 loop: CASSQTGQGTDTQYF. The CDR3 nucleotides read TGTGCCAGCAGCCAGACAGGACAGGGTACAGATACGCAGTATTTT.

This rearrangement joins TRBV4-3 to TRBJ2-7, with TRBD1 as a possible D gene (6 bases). The ends were cut back, 0 bases at V and 2 bases at J, with 11 bases in the middle. Germline-derived CDR1 and CDR2 are LGHNA and YSLEER. The CDR3 runs to 15 residues. CDR3 residues: CASSQDRGSPYEQYF. The CDR3 coding sequence is TGCGCCAGCAGCCAAGATAGGGGGTCCCCCTACGAGCAGTACTTC.

This chain joins TRBV7-2 and TRBJ2-5; 10 bases are a match to TRBD1. The CDR3 is made up of 16 amino acids. CDR1 is SGHTA and CDR2 is FQGNSA in the germline V gene. The junction had 6 bases not matched to a gene; V was cut back by 3 bases and J by 2 bases. CDR3 bases: TGTGCCAGCAGCTTGACAGGGGGCCTCCTACAAGAGACCCAGTACTTC. This sequence encodes CASSLTGGLLQETQYF. Variable domain in full (rest from reference TRBV7-2 and TRBJ2-5): GAGVSQSPSNKVTEKGKDVELRCDPISGHTALYWYRQSLGQGLEFLIYFQGNSAPDKSGLPSDRFSAERTGGSVSTLTIQRTQQEDSAVYLCASSLTGGLLQETQYFGPGTRLLVL.

There are a few counts of this clone. The V call is TRBV25-1, the J call TRBJ1-1, with 8 nucleotides matching TRBD1. The CDR3 loop spans 15 amino acids. CDR1 is MGHDK, CDR2 SYGVNS, per germline. V shed 4 bases, J shed 7 bases, and the junction held 11 bases outside the gene matches. CDR3 amino acids: CASSGYLQGGYEAFF. CDR3 DNA: TGTGCCAGCAGTGGTTACTTACAGGGGGGGTATGAAGCTTTCTTT.

This clone was seen a single time. At one end the junction does not follow the germline gene, possibly because of a read error. V is TRBV19 and J is TRBJ2-2; D might be TRBD1 (6 bases). The V gene's germline CDR1 is LNHDA and CDR2 SQIVND (reference sequence). CDR3 size: 16 residues. CDR3 DNA: TGTGCCACTAGTATACGAGGACAGCCGAACACCGGGGAGCTGTTTTTT. Protein product: CATSIRGQPNTGELFF.

This chain links TRBV7-8 with TRBJ2-3; possibly TRBD1 for D (7 bases). The CDR3 covers 16 residues. Between the trimmed V and J ends, which lost 5 bases and 1 base, there was a span of 16 bases. Germline values: CDR1 SGHVS, CDR2 FQNEAQ. In DNA, the CDR3 is TGTGCCAGCAGCGAGGGGGGACAGAGGGGCACAGATACGCAGTATTTT. This codes for CASSEGGQRGTDTQYF.

Here the CDR3 DNA reads TGTGCCAGCAGTGAGCGAGGGCGGTTGCTCTCTGGAAACACCATATATTTT. It is translated as CASSERGRLLSGNTIYF. V gene TRBV2 combines with J gene TRBJ1-3; D gene unclear. Per the germline V gene, CDR1 is SNHLY and CDR2 is FYNNEI. Trimming took off 3 bases at V and 0 bases at J, with 15 bases between the two ends. The CDR3 is 17 amino acids.

The chain couples TRBV18 to TRBJ1-4, with unresolved D. Germline-derived CDR1 and CDR2 are KGHSH and LQKENI. Between the trimmed V and J ends, which lost 3 bases and 1 base, there was a span of 6 bases. The CDR3 runs to 14 residues. CDR3 in amino acids: CASSPTVTNEKLFF. CDR3 DNA: TGTGCCAGCTCACCCACAGTAACTAATGAAAAACTGTTTTTT.

Here the CDR3 reads CASSPGVNSGNTIYF. The CDR3 DNA reads TGTGCCAGCAGCCCGGGGGTCAACTCTGGAAACACCATATATTTT. J is TRBJ1-3 and V is TRBV11-2; maybe TRBD1 (5 bases). There are 15 residues in the CDR3. Germline V CDR1 and CDR2: SGHAT, FQNNGV. Trimming removed 5 bases from V and 0 bases from J, with 11 bases in between.

The chain has TRBV6-5 and TRBJ2-7, with a tentative D call TRBD2 (6 bases). CDR3 length: 14 residues. Per germline, CDR1 MNHEY and CDR2 SVGAGI. With 0 bases removed from V and 2 bases from J, the gap between germline ends came to 8 bases. CDR3 sequence reads: CASSYSRGTYEQYF. CDR3 DNA sequence: TGTGCCAGCAGTTACTCACGGGGGACCTACGAGCAGTACTTC.

The chain combines TRBV5-1 with TRBJ1-2; 12 nucleotides line up with TRBD1. Trimming at V came to 3 bases and at J to 4 bases, leaving 13 bases not matched to a gene. The germline V gene encodes CDR1 SGHRS and CDR2 YFSETQ. CDR3 length: 18 amino acids. The chain's CDR3 is CASSSTGTGGESLYGYTF. CDR3 bases: TGCGCCAGCAGCTCTACCGGGACAGGGGGCGAAAGCCTCTATGGCTACACCTTC.

This chain uses TRBV6-5 with TRBJ2-2; 10 bases agree with TRBD1. V was clipped by 6 bases and J by 4 bases; unmatched bases: 5. CDR1 and CDR2 (germline): MNHEY, SVGAGI. The CDR3 runs to 15 residues. CDR3 nucleotides: TGTGCCAGCAGCCAGGGACAGGGGCGCACCGGGGAGCTGTTTTTT. Its protein is CASSQGQGRTGELFF.

This clone was recorded only once. V usage is TRBV27 and J usage is TRBJ2-3, with 10 bases that match TRBD2. The CDR3 length is 15 residues. Unmatched junction bases numbered 7, after V lost 4 bases and J lost 6 bases. From germline, CDR1 is MNHEY and CDR2 SMNVEV (reference sequence). The CDR3 is CASSWSGGAKDTQYF. CDR3 nucleotides: TGTGCCAGCAGTTGGAGCGGGGGGGCCAAGGATACGCAGTATTTT.